This paragraph covers one T cell receptor (beta chain) sequence. What it binds is unknown. One end of the junction varies from germline; a read error may be responsible. Treatment denoted: roughly ten-day PBMC culture with coronavirus spike peptide pools or control peptides (ViraFEST assay). Medium was half-exchanged with fresh IL-2 medium on days 3 and 7. There are 13 residues in the CDR3. The germline V gene encodes CDR1 SSHAT and CDR2 FNYEAQ (reference sequence). This record comes from a study of vaccination and CD4 T cells after COVID-19. Oncomine TCR Beta short-read sequencing was applied to DNA from cultured CD4+ T cells. Investigators isolated genomic DNA from cultured CD4+ T cells. TCRdb re-called the PCR reads through MiXCR, storing one row per CDR3 protein. The sample consists of about 17,000 distinct CDR3 sequences, approximately 50% of them appearing once.

Sequenced input: CD4+ T cells from blood, cultured in vitro. The clonotype comes from a human donor who had recovered from COVID-19. The chain joins TRBV7-7 to TRBJ2-5; D is ambiguous. Written as DNA, the CDR3 is TGTGCTAGCAGCTGGGGATTTGAAGAGACCCAGTACTTC. Translation: CASSWGFEETQYF.